The T cell receptor beta chain under discussion was sequenced for a study of shared clonotypes between healthy human individuals (TCRdb year 2020). Regarding the research as a whole: The cohort included three men and a couple of women between 18 and 49 years of age. Per donor, three plates each were used for CD4 naive and CD4 memory, two for CD8 naive, and one for CD8 memory. Blood TCR repertoires of a handful of healthy adults were deeply sequenced to estimate repertoire size and the extent of clonotype sharing between individuals. Different laboratories and diverse techniques were used to prepare libraries and sequence TCR repertoires, to increase sequencing depth and limit assay-specific biases. Leukapheresis yielded between about 0.85 and 9.5 billion PBMCs per donor. Study-wide findings and limitations: Sharing across a few donors was observed for about 4.8% of naive CD4, 3% to 4% of naive CD8, over 2% of memory CD4, and about 0.39% of memory CD8 clonotypes. The small number of donors limited the genetic and exposure-history diversity represented. Sampling was restricted to blood, and TCR repertoires in tissues likely differ from the TCR repertoires found in blood. Pairwise subsampling indicated that sequencing depth was expected to affect the degree of clonotype sharing among donors. Naive subsets generally had larger estimated clonotype richness than memory subsets. Compared with non-shared clonotypes, the clonotypes found in all four sorted-subset donors had higher generation probabilities. Incomplete sequencing was indicated by rarefaction of sorted-subset datasets, despite the large sequencing depth.

With regard to this clone: The antigen it binds to is not known. Base qualities are not at hand, and no much larger clone is one base apart.

Sequences MGHRA (CDR1) and YSYEKL (CDR2) are obtained from the germline V gene. From its cysteine to its phenylalanine, the CDR3 spans 16 amino acids. Only CDR3 DNA is held: 48 bases, read in frame from base 1. V is reduced by 6 bases and J by 0 bases, leaving a spacing of 15 bases between them. The donors were healthy, HIV-negative adults with no recently reported acute infections or vaccinations. Every donor was a Caucasian adult residing in Nashville, Tennessee, USA. Magnetic negative selection was used to enrich CD4+ T cells, after which naive cells were positively selected on CD45RA and the negative fraction became the memory subset. Blood was obtained by leukapheresis, after which PBMCs were separated by Ficoll-Histopaque density gradient centrifugation and cryopreserved in liquid nitrogen vapor phase. Analytical flow cytometry was used to check the purity and quantity of each magnetically sorted T cell population. Genomic DNA was isolated from each sorted fraction and quantified by UV absorbance on a Nanodrop 2000c.

Using the deep immunoSEQ assay, TCR CDR3 regions were amplified from genomic DNA by multiplex PCR. Extracted genomic DNA from each cell subset was spread evenly across all wells of several immunoSEQ 96-well plates, with each plate serving as a replicate. Each replicate PCR for sorted subsets received about 200 ng genomic DNA, equal to tens of thousands of T cell genomes. Purified libraries were measured with a Qubit 3.0 fluorometer, size-checked on a Bioanalyzer 2100, and measured again with the KAPA Library Quantification kit. Each immunoSEQ 96-well plate was sequenced on its own single-read 150-cycle Illumina NextSeq 550 flow cell. The paper's data handling went like this. The immunoSEQ output contained only junctional sequences without quality scores, so filtering could not match that applied to full-length reads. To assign V/J genes and CDR3, sequences were annotated against IMGT germline references using PyIR, a Python wrapper for IgBLAST v1.9. Reads with weak V/J assignments (E-value above 1e-6), missing CDR3, stop codons, out-of-frame junctions, or ambiguous translated residues were removed. V3J clonotypes were defined by identical inferred V gene, J gene, and CDR3 amino acid sequence. Percentage overlap between repertoires was calculated by dividing the number of shared unique clonotypes by the size of the smaller repertoire. Richness of each repertoire was evaluated using RTK rarefaction, the Chao1 estimator, and Recon v2.1 estimates of unobserved clonotypes. Generation probabilities were computed with OLGA for all TCRbeta clonotypes obtained by the gDNA method from several donors. This is the immuneACCESS table as TCRdb keeps it, with only in-frame sequences that have V and J called. A part of the clones is gone; compared with another copy, unresolved V genes explain less than half, and the rest is unexplained. V and J calls and clone size are those listed in that table; D and trimming were worked out from the DNA. Here the sample has about 1.1 million clones; approximately 75% occur a single time. The ten top clones hold 0.89% of the sample.

Recombination connected TRBV4-1 to TRBJ1-3; the D gene remains uncertain. What was sequenced was memory CD4+ T cells from PBMCs. The cell subset or site label, read with the paper, signifies: CD45RA-negative fraction. The clonotype comes from a man aged 18 to 29 in good health. Some clones in this sample may be carry-over from other donors' samples. DNA sequence: TGCGCCAGCAGTCTTTACCCCAGACTCTCTGGAAACACCATATATTTT. Its translation is CASSLYPRLSGNTIYF.